This T cell receptor beta chain was sequenced for a study of T cells in Graves' hyperthyroidism and ophthalmopathy (dated by TCRdb to between 2018 and 2021). Some background on the complete study: Peripheral blood samples were taken at initial diagnosis, before any treatment was given. To identify distinguishing TCR V-J signatures, a discovery cohort of around 100 patients was used, comprising 43 with Graves' ophthalmopathy and around 60 with stable Graves' hyperthyroidism. An independent validation cohort of under 20 hyperthyroidism patients and 17 patients who later progressed to ophthalmopathy tested prospective prediction of ophthalmopathy. For training and testing, the roughly 93 patients in the discovery cohort were randomly divided in a 7:3 ratio. The study also compared thyroid tissue and blood T-cell repertoires from 5 to 7 Graves' hyperthyroidism patients. After blood sampling, hyperthyroidism patients were treated with methimazole at a starting dose of 30 mg daily, and ophthalmopathy patients were treated with high-dose intravenous methylprednisolone. The paper describes TCR Vbeta CDR3 sequencing of about 140 peripheral blood samples, made up of 43 ophthalmopathy patients, over 70 hyperthyroidism patients and roughly 17 progressor patients. Study-level results and caveats: Sample size was not statistically predetermined, and blinding of investigators to group allocation was not performed. Most expanded thyroid clonotypes (frequency above 0.001) were also detected in blood, suggesting blood repertoires may reflect thyroid immune responses. In validation, the model predicted progression to ophthalmopathy a median of roughly six months before onset, with approximately 71% sensitivity and about 72% specificity. In cross-validation, a model built on a 13 V-J signature told ophthalmopathy apart from stable hyperthyroidism with approximately 90% sensitivity and roughly 82% specificity, and in testing the same model reached 80%/75%.

Graves' hyperthyroidism was defined as stable when no progression to ophthalmopathy occurred over 18 months of follow-up. Hyperthyroidism patients were newly diagnosed, had a disease duration of under 2 months, and were aged 18 to 65 years. Patients with uncontrolled infections, other autoimmune diseases, pregnancy or lactation were excluded. Diagnoses were established on the basis of clinical symptoms, serum thyroxine and TRAb, thyroid ultrasound, and orbital computed tomography. Ficoll-Paque density gradient centrifugation was used to isolate PBMCs from about 9.4 ml of fresh peripheral blood. Total RNA was extracted using Trizol reagent, and RNA quality was assessed on an Agilent 2100 Bioanalyzer. The V and J ends are trimmed by 1 base and 10 bases, leaving 14 bases between them. CDR1 and CDR2 are read off the germline V gene (reference sequence) as SEHNR and FQNEAQ. The CDR3 has 14 amino acids, counting the end cysteine and phenylalanine. The DNA shown is the 42-base CDR3, in frame from base 1.

The TCR beta CDR3 regions were amplified from the RNA transcripts. The first round of RT-PCR for the TCR CDR3 was performed with the HTBI primer set and the Qiagen OneStep RT-PCR kit. The libraries were constructed in a second round of multiplex PCR and then size-selected and purified. Libraries were sequenced paired-end with 100 bp reads on an Illumina HiSeq2000. In the original analysis: SOAPnuke was used to process the raw data, removing reads that contained adapters or uncalled bases, had a mean Phred below 15, or lacked an exact match to the constant primer or identifier. COPE v1.2.5 was used to merge the high-quality paired reads, and each unique nucleotide sequence was defined as a clonotype. MiTCR v1.1 was used to align the clonotypes against IMGT TRBV, TRBD and TRBJ reference segments. Only V-J combinations with frequency above 0.0001, covering 98% to 99.2% of repertoires, were analysed. The TCS score was defined as F50 (clonal expansion) divided by E x V (chaos), with BLOSUM62-based TCRdist calculated between CDR3 peptides within each V-J. Welch's t-statistics and random forest reduced around 550 V-J features to about 13, which were used in a naive Bayes classifier (R e1071). TCRdb took the public reads, trimmed them with fastp at Q25, ran MiXCR for clone calling and kept in-frame beta chains. Entries are consolidated by CDR3 protein sequence, retaining the most common genes and DNA. For this entry, the V and J calls and clone size follow TCRdb and not the study's own pipeline. The sample table contains fewer than 650,000 distinct CDR3 sequences; only one count was recorded for around 13% of them. Jointly, the top ten make up roughly 13% of the sample.

This clonotype was found once. Its specific antigen is unknown. A much larger clone differs by one base, so this may be a read error. This TCR came from a woman between 35 and 50 years old with Graves' hyperthyroidism. The rearrangement joined TRBV7-9 to TRBJ2-1; tentative D gene TRBD1, with 5 bases matching. Sequences were obtained from blood. The DNA sequence is TGTGCCAGCAGCTTAGGCAGGGTTGACGACGAGCAGTTCTTC. It is translated as CASSLGRVDDEQFF.